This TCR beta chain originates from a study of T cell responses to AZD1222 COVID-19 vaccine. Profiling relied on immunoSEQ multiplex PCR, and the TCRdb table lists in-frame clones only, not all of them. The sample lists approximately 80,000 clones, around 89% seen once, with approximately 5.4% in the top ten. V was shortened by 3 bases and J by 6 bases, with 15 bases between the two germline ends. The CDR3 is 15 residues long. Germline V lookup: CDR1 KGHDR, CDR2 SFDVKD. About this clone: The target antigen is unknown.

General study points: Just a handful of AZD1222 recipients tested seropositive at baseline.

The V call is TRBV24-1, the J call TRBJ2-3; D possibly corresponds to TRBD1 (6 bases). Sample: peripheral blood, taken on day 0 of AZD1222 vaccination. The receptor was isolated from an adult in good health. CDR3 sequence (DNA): TGTGCCACCAGTGATGCCGACAGGTCTGGGGATACGCAGTATTTT. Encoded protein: CATSDADRSGDTQYF.